The rows below give T cell receptor beta chains drawn from one sample of a study of blood T cell repertoires in COVID-19. Clones were sequenced by immunoSEQ multiplex PCR, and TCRdb holds only the in-frame ones, with some missing. The data show around 140,000 clones, approximately 86% seen once. The specimen sequenced was peripheral blood. The receptor source for this set is a woman aged 55-70 years with acute or convalescent COVID-19. The CDR3 runs from the conserved cysteine through the conserved F or W. A D gene is named only where the DNA matches it firmly. Size is stated for part of the rows, as once, few or many counts, or as a class when the clone is expanded.

V gene	CDR3 length	D gene	J gene	clone size	CDR3 DNA	CDR3 protein
TRBV5-5	18	TRBD1	TRBJ2-5	.	TGTGCCAGCAGCTCGGGACAGGGCCCCCTCGTATTCCAAGAGACCCAGTACTTC	CASSSGQGPLVFQETQYF
TRBV5-4	15	.	TRBJ2-2	.	TGTGCCAGCAGCACTCCGAGAGGGAACACCGGGGAGCTGTTTTTT	CASSTPRGNTGELFF
TRBV2	17	TRBD2	TRBJ2-7	.	TGTGCCAGCAGTGAAGCGCTATTTGGGCGGGGGGCTGACGAGCAGTACTTC	CASSEALFGRGADEQYF
TRBV19	14	TRBD1	TRBJ1-5	.	TGTGCCAGTAGTAGCTCAGGGGGCCCTCAGCCCCAGCATTTT	CASSSSGGPQPQHF
TRBV4-3	15	TRBD1	TRBJ2-3	.	TGCGCCAGCAGCGCCTCCAGGGGGCCGGGAGATACGCAGTATTTT	CASSASRGPGDTQYF
TRBV5-1	15	TRBD1	TRBJ2-1	.	TGCGCCAGCAGCTCGGACAGGGGATTATTAAGTGAGCAGTTCTTC	CASSSDRGLLSEQFF
TRBV4-1	18	TRBD2	TRBJ2-2	.	TGCGCCAGCAGCCAAACTAGCGGGGGGGCGGCGAACACCGGGGAGCTGTTTTTT	CASSQTSGGAANTGELFF
TRBV16	15	.	TRBJ1-6	once	TGTGCCAGCAGACAATACGGGCAGGGGAATTCACCCCTCCACTTT	CASRQYGQGNSPLHF
TRBV4-1	15	TRBD1	TRBJ1-5	.	TGCGCCAGCAGCCAAGGACGACAGGGGATGCAGCCCCAGCATTTT	CASSQGRQGMQPQHF
TRBV5-4	17	TRBD2	TRBJ2-2	once	TGTGCCAGCAGCTTGGCAGGGACTAGCGGGGTGGTCGGGGAGCTGTTTTTT	CASSLAGTSGVVGELFF
TRBV6-2/TRBV6-3	14	.	TRBJ1-4	.	TGTGCCAGCAGTTTGGGGAGGGTGGATGAAAAACTGTTTTTT	CASSLGRVDEKLFF
TRBV7-9	16	TRBD2	TRBJ2-3	.	TGTGCCAGCAGTTTTCTAGCGGGGGGCGGCGCAGATACGCAGTATTTT	CASSFLAGGGADTQYF
TRBV5-4	15	.	TRBJ2-5	.	TGTGCCAGCAGCCGCCAGAAGGGGATTCAAGAGACCCAGTACTTC	CASSRQKGIQETQYF
TRBV10-1	14	.	TRBJ2-7	.	TGCGCCAGCAGCGAAAGCCCCGGTCCCTACGAGCAGTACTTC	CASSESPGPYEQYF
TRBV6-5	13	.	TRBJ1-2	.	TGTGCCAGCAGTTACGGTCAGGTCTATGGCTACACCTTC	CASSYGQVYGYTF
TRBV7-2	15	TRBD1	TRBJ2-7	.	TGTGCCAGCAGCTTAGAATTAACAGGGGGCGACGAGCAGTACTTC	CASSLELTGGDEQYF
TRBV9	12	TRBD1	TRBJ2-1	.	TGTGCCAGCAGCGTAGGGACAGGTGAGCAGTTCTTC	CASSVGTGEQFF
TRBV28	15	TRBD1	TRBJ2-4	.	TGTGCCAGCAGTTTAGCGGGACAGGGGAAAAACATTCAGTACTTC	CASSLAGQGKNIQYF
TRBV7-3	15	TRBD1	TRBJ1-1	.	TGTGCCAGCAGCTTAATAGGACAGGGTTACACTGAAGCTTTCTTT	CASSLIGQGYTEAFF
TRBV5-1	15	.	TRBJ2-1	.	TGCGCCAGCAGCTCGGCGGGCGGTTCCTACAATGAGCAGTTCTTC	CASSSAGGSYNEQFF
TRBV6-5	14	TRBD1	TRBJ1-6	once	TGTGCCAGCAGTCGACAGGGGAATAATTCACCCCTCCACTTT	CASSRQGNNSPLHF
TRBV15	13	.	TRBJ2-5	.	TGTGCCACCAGCCAGGGGCCCCAAGAGACCCAGTACTTC	CATSQGPQETQYF
TRBV3-1/TRBV3-2	15	TRBD1	TRBJ2-7	.	TGTGCCAGCAGCCAAGCTGGCAGGGGGTTCGTCGAGCAGTACTTC	CASSQAGRGFVEQYF
TRBV6-6	14	.	TRBJ1-2	.	TGTGCCAGCATCCGGGGAGGCGCTGGAGATGGCTACACCTTC	CASIRGGAGDGYTF
TRBV27	13	TRBD2	TRBJ2-7	.	TGTGCCAGCAGCCGGACTAGCGGGGGCCACGAGTACTTC	CASSRTSGGHEYF
TRBV19	14	.	TRBJ1-5	.	TGTGCCAGTAGTAAGAGGGATAGCAATCAGCCCCAGCATTTT	CASSKRDSNQPQHF
TRBV4-1	19	TRBD2	TRBJ2-5	.	TGCGCCAGCAGCCAAGAAATGGGGGGGGCTAGCGGGAGCCAAGAGACCCAGTACTTC	CASSQEMGGASGSQETQYF
TRBV5-1	14	TRBD2	TRBJ2-1	.	TGCGCCAGCAGCTTGAGCAGCGGGAACAATGAGCAGTTCTTC	CASSLSSGNNEQFF
TRBV28	14	.	TRBJ1-2	.	TGTGCCAGCAGTCCCCCCGATGGAGTTCGGAGCTACACCTTC	CASSPPDGVRSYTF
TRBV5-4	14	TRBD1	TRBJ1-1	.	TGTGCCAGCAGCTTTCGGGACAGTAACACTGAAGCTTTCTTT	CASSFRDSNTEAFF
TRBV29-1	13	TRBD1	TRBJ1-2	.	TGCAGCGTTGGACAGGGACAGCACTATGGCTACACCTTC	CSVGQGQHYGYTF
TRBV5-4	15	TRBD1	TRBJ2-2	.	TGTGCCAGCAGCTCAGAGACAGGGGCGAGCGGGGAGCTGTTTTTT	CASSSETGASGELFF
TRBV11-3	15	.	TRBJ1-1	medium-sized	TGTGCCAGCAGCTTAGAGGCTCCGGGACATTATGAAGCTTTCTTT	CASSLEAPGHYEAFF
TRBV3-1/TRBV3-2	19	TRBD1	TRBJ2-1	few	TGTGCCAGCAGCCAAGGTTTCTTCGGGGGACAGGGCGGCTACAATGAGCAGTTCTTC	CASSQGFFGGQGGYNEQFF
TRBV3-1/TRBV3-2	14	.	TRBJ2-7	.	TGTGCCAGCAGCCAAGATCTAGTCGGGTACGAGCAGTACTTC	CASSQDLVGYEQYF
TRBV9	14	TRBD1	TRBJ1-2	.	TGTGCCAGCAGCGCCCGACAGGGAAACTATGGCTACACCTTC	CASSARQGNYGYTF
TRBV3-1/TRBV3-2	16	TRBD2	TRBJ2-5	once	TGTGCCAGCAGCCAAGATAGAGGACTAGCCCAAGAGACCCAGTACTTC	CASSQDRGLAQETQYF
TRBV28	14	.	TRBJ2-7	.	TGTGCCAGCACCAAATCCCTACCCCCTTACGAGCAGTACTTC	CASTKSLPPYEQYF
TRBV29-1	12	TRBD1	TRBJ1-2	.	TGCAGCGCGGACAGGGGACGAAATGGCTACACCTTC	CSADRGRNGYTF
TRBV7-9	19	.	TRBJ1-4	.	TGTGCCAGCAGCTTAGGCGCGGGGGAGTTGGGATTTAACAATGAAAAACTGTTTTTT	CASSLGAGELGFNNEKLFF
TRBV5-6	18	TRBD2	TRBJ2-2	.	TGTGCCAGCAGCTTTAGAACTAGCGGGGGGGCCGGCACCGGGGAGCTGTTTTTT	CASSFRTSGGAGTGELFF
TRBV10-3	14	.	TRBJ2-1	.	TGTGCCATCAGTGAGTCCAGATTGGACTATGAGCAGTTCTTC	CAISESRLDYEQFF
TRBV4-3	16	.	TRBJ2-7	.	TGCGCCAGCAGCCAAGTGGGGCCGGTCCCTTTCTACGAGCAGTACTTC	CASSQVGPVPFYEQYF
TRBV5-1	11	.	TRBJ1-2	.	TGCGCCAGCAGCTCCGACTATGGCTACACCTTC	CASSSDYGYTF
TRBV24-1	15	TRBD1	TRBJ1-5	.	TGTGCCACCAGTACAGGACAGGGAAGCAATCAGCCCCAGCATTTT	CATSTGQGSNQPQHF
TRBV7-8	13	.	TRBJ2-7	.	TGTGCCAGCAGCTTAGCCGAGGAGTCAGAACAGTACTTC	CASSLAEESEQYF
TRBV5-1	13	.	TRBJ2-5	.	TGCGCCAGCAGCGTTCGAGTTCAAGAGACCCAGTACTTC	CASSVRVQETQYF
TRBV5-4	13	TRBD1	TRBJ2-5	once	TGTGCCAGCAGCCCAAGGGGGCGGGAGACCCAGTACTTC	CASSPRGRETQYF
TRBV28	14	TRBD2	TRBJ2-3	.	TGTGCCAGCAGTTTGAGCGGGGGGGCGTATACGCAGTATTTT	CASSLSGGAYTQYF
TRBV7-9	16	TRBD1	TRBJ1-2	few	TGTGCCAGCAGCTCCCCGGGTGGACAGGGGTCCTATGGCTACACCTTC	CASSSPGGQGSYGYTF
TRBV7-3	13	TRBD2	TRBJ2-7	once	TGTGCCAGCAGCTTAGATTGGGGGGGCGAGCAGTACTTC	CASSLDWGGEQYF
TRBV19	15	TRBD1	TRBJ1-1	.	TGTGCCAGTAGAAGCCCACAGGGGTCCAACACTGAAGCTTTCTTT	CASRSPQGSNTEAFF
TRBV5-6	13	TRBD1	TRBJ1-4	once	TGTGCCAGCAGTCAAGACAGGGTTGAAAAACTGTTTTTT	CASSQDRVEKLFF
TRBV28	12	.	TRBJ1-1	.	TGTGCCAGCAGCTCCCCTTACACTGAAGCTTTCTTT	CASSSPYTEAFF
TRBV11-2	16	TRBD1	TRBJ1-6	many	TGTGCCAGCAGCTTAACAGGGGAGGCCTATAATTCACCCCTCCACTTT	CASSLTGEAYNSPLHF
TRBV12-5	13	TRBD2	TRBJ2-1	.	TGTGCTAGTGGTTTGGTACGGGGGGATGAGCAGTTCTTC	CASGLVRGDEQFF
TRBV11-3	12	.	TRBJ1-1	.	TGTGCCAGCAGGACAGCAAACACTGAAGCTTTCTTT	CASRTANTEAFF
TRBV9	15	TRBD1	TRBJ1-1	.	TGTGCCAGCAGCGTTACGACAGGGTACGGCGATGAAGCTTTCTTT	CASSVTTGYGDEAFF
TRBV5-6	12	.	TRBJ2-7	.	TGTGCCAGCAGCTTCCAGTCCTACGAGCAGTACTTC	CASSFQSYEQYF
TRBV28	16	.	TRBJ2-5	.	TGTGCCAGCAGTTTATACTCTGGAGGCATCCGAGAGACCCAGTACTTC	CASSLYSGGIRETQYF